What follows are 24 T cell receptor beta chains derived from one specimen sequenced in a study of control samples from healthy donors and cancer patients. The data were produced by immunoSEQ multiplex PCR, yet TCRdb's version contains in-frame clones alone and is incomplete. There are 150,000 or so clones in the sample; about nine tenths occur only once, and 2% to 2.5% lies in the top ten. The specimen was blood. The source is a woman between 50 and 59 years old in good health.

This chain links TRBV21-1 with TRBJ2-5; the table's D call TRBD1 went unverified against the DNA. TRBV21-1 is termed a pseudogene. This CDR3 is built from 15 residues. The CDR3, as DNA: TGTGCCAGCAAGACGGACAGGGGGCTTCGGAAGACCCAGTACTTC. It codes for CASKTDRGLRKTQYF.

With regard to this clone: The junction departs from the called germline gene at one end, perhaps through a read error. Other DNA variants within this sample encode the same CDR3. The chain recombines TRBV5-1 with TRBJ2-2; D call uncertain. Germline V gene sequence: CDR1 SGHRS, CDR2 YFSETQ. CDR3 length equals 15 residues. The CDR3 bases are TGCGCCAGCAGCCAAATGGGCGAAAACACTGGGGAGCTGTTTTTT. It translates to CASSQMGENTGELFF.

DNA for the CDR3: TGTGCCAGCAGCGGAGGGACAGAGCGCAATCAGCCCCAGCATTTT. Translated: CASSGGTERNQPQHF. The rearrangement uses TRBV2 and TRBJ1-5; TRBD1 agrees at 7 bases. V was clipped by 6 bases and J by 2 bases; unmatched bases: 7. Germline V lookup: CDR1 SNHLY, CDR2 FYNNEI. The CDR3 has 15 amino acids.

The CDR3 protein is CASSSSAVYGYTF. CDR3 bases: TGTGCCAGCAGCTCGTCGGCAGTCTATGGCTACACCTTC. The chain combines TRBV7-9 with TRBJ1-2; no clear D. The CDR3 runs 13 residues. Germline CDR1 and CDR2: SEHNR and FQNEAQ (reference sequence). Between the trimmed V and J ends, which lost 4 bases and 4 bases, there was a span of 10 bases. Based on the CDR3 plus reference TRBV7-9 and TRBJ1-2, the full variable domain is DTGVSQNPRHKITKRGQNVTFRCDPISEHNRLYWYRQTLGQGPEFLTYFQNEAQLEKSRLLSDRFSAERPKGSFSTLEIQRTEQGDSAMYLCASSSSAVYGYTFGSGTRLTVV.

The rearrangement uses TRBV7-2 and TRBJ1-1; TRBD1 matches 12 bases. V lost 2 bases to trimming and J lost 10 bases; unmatched junction nucleotides: 14. CDR1 and CDR2 from the germline V gene are SGHTA and FQGNSA. The CDR3 is 17 residues long. CDR3 in amino acids: CASSLTGTGGRRGGAFF. CDR3 in DNA: TGTGCCAGCAGCTTAACCGGGACAGGGGGCCGCAGGGGCGGAGCTTTCTTT.

V gene TRBV28 combines with J gene TRBJ1-4, with D hard to call. CDR3 size: 13 residues. Trimming cost V 7 bases and J 4 bases, with 10 bases left between them. The germline gives CDR1 MDHEN, CDR2 SYDVKM. CDR3 DNA: TGTGCCAGCAAAGCTCCGGGTAATGAAAAACTGTTTTTT. Amino acid sequence: CASKAPGNEKLFF.

This rearrangement joins TRBV11-2 to TRBJ2-2; D gene uncertain. Germline V CDR1 and CDR2: SGHAT, FQNNGV. The CDR3 runs to 14 residues. V was clipped by 5 bases and J by 4 bases, with 11 bases between them. The CDR3 loop is CASSVISGTGELFF. The CDR3 bases are TGTGCCAGCAGCGTTATATCGGGCACCGGGGAGCTGTTTTTT.

The V and J genes are TRBV19 and TRBJ1-2; D is undetermined. Trimming shortened V by 9 bases and J by 3 bases, and 17 bases separated the two germline ends. CDR3 length equals 14 residues. Germline CDR1 and CDR2: LNHDA and SQIVND (reference sequence). The CDR3 DNA follows: TGTGCCAGCAAGGCCGGGCAGATTTACTATGGCTACACCTTC. It yields the protein CASKAGQIYYGYTF. The complete variable domain, with remaining parts taken from reference TRBV19 and TRBJ1-2, reads DGGITQSPKYLFRKEGQNVTLSCEQNLNHDAMYWYRQDPGQGLRLIYYSQIVNDFQKGDIAEGYSVSREKKESFPLTVTSAQKNPTAFYLCASKAGQIYYGYTFGSGTRLTVV.

This sequence joins TRBV6-1 and TRBJ1-4; D might be TRBD1 (6 bases). The CDR3 totals 15 residues. Per the germline V gene, CDR1 is MNHNS and CDR2 is SASEGT. V lost 0 bases and J lost 8, with 13 bases in between. The CDR3 DNA follows: TGTGCCAGCAGTGAAGCAGTAAGGGGGGGCGAAAAACTGTTTTTT. Protein sequence: CASSEAVRGGEKLFF.

The chain carries TRBV6-5 and TRBJ2-7; D could derive from TRBD1 or TRBD2 (5 bases each). The V gene lost 6 bases and the J gene lost 0 bases, with 9 bases spanning the gap. This CDR3 is built from 13 residues. CDR1 and CDR2 from the germline V gene are MNHEY and SVGAGI. The CDR3 loop is CASRGTDSYEQYF. Here the CDR3 DNA reads TGTGCCAGCAGGGGGACCGACTCCTACGAGCAGTACTTC.

Written as DNA, the CDR3 is TGCGCCAGCAGCACCGGGACGCAGGAGGCGGAAAAACTGTTTTTT. Protein: CASSTGTQEAEKLFF. The chain employs TRBV5-1 and TRBJ1-4; tentatively, D is TRBD1 (5 bases). The CDR3 extends over 15 amino acids. With 4 bases removed from V and 8 bases from J, the gap between germline ends came to 18 bases. From germline, CDR1 is SGHRS and CDR2 YFSETQ.

This clone was seen once. This chain joins TRBV7-9 and TRBJ2-5, with D uncertain. Germline values: CDR1 SEHNR, CDR2 FQNEAQ (reference sequence). V was shortened by 4 bases and J by 1 base, with 4 bases between the two germline ends. This CDR3 spans 12 amino acids. The CDR3, as DNA: TGTGCCAGCAGCTGGAGCCAAGAGACCCAGTACTTC. It codes for CASSWSQETQYF. Complete variable domain (other parts from reference TRBV7-9 and TRBJ2-5): DTGVSQNPRHKITKRGQNVTFRCDPISEHNRLYWYRQTLGQGPEFLTYFQNEAQLEKSRLLSDRFSAERPKGSFSTLEIQRTEQGDSAMYLCASSWSQETQYFGPGTRLLVL.

V and J are TRBV25-1 and TRBJ2-3; perhaps TRBD1 as D (5 bases). The CDR3 is made up of 14 amino acids. V lost 3 bases to trimming and J lost 1 base, with 8 bases between them. Germline-derived CDR1 and CDR2 are MGHDK and SYGVNS. DNA of the CDR3: TGTGCCAGCAGTGACTACAGGCGCACAGATACGCAGTATTTT. Translated: CASSDYRRTDTQYF.

The chain has TRBV6-6 and TRBJ2-7; D uncertain. The CDR3 covers 13 residues. V was trimmed by 6 bases and J by 3 bases, leaving 12 bases between them. The germline V gene has CDR1 MNHNY and CDR2 SVGAGI (reference sequence). CDR3 region: CASSKTMVYEQYF. The CDR3 DNA reads TGTGCCAGCAGCAAAACTATGGTCTACGAGCAGTACTTC.

The chain employs TRBV30 and TRBJ2-3, with 7 bases lining up with TRBD1. CDR3 length equals 13 residues. CDR1 GTSNPN and CDR2 SVGIG come from the germline V gene (reference sequence). Trimming took 2 bases from V and 6 from J; bases not matched to a gene: 5. This CDR3 is CAWSLGGRDTQYF. In DNA form, the CDR3 reads TGTGCCTGGAGTTTAGGGGGCAGGGATACGCAGTATTTT.

This rearrangement joins TRBV28 to TRBJ1-1; no clear D gene. Germline V CDR1 and CDR2: MDHEN, SYDVKM. This CDR3 region has 15 residues. V lost 1 base and J lost 0, with 9 bases in between. The CDR3 bases are TGTGCCAGCAGTTTATCTGGGGTCCTGAACACTGAAGCTTTCTTT. Amino acid sequence: CASSLSGVLNTEAFF. The full variable domain, rest sourced from reference TRBV28 and TRBJ1-1, is DVKVTQSSRYLVKRTGEKVFLECVQDMDHENMFWYRQDPGLGLRLIYFSYDVKMKEKGDIPEGYSVSREKKERFSLILESASTNQTSMYLCASSLSGVLNTEAFFGQGTRLTVV.

The V and J genes are TRBV15 and TRBJ2-7, with TRBD2 matching over 8 bases. Losses at the gene ends were 1 base for V and 2 bases for J; bases not matched to a gene: 7. In germline, CDR1 is LNHNV, CDR2 YYDKDF (reference sequence). The CDR3 has 16 amino acids. CDR3 in DNA: TGTGCCACCAGCAGAGCGGCTAGCGGGTCTACCTACGAGCAGTACTTC. This sequence encodes CATSRAASGSTYEQYF.

The gene calls are TRBV14 and TRBJ1-5; unclear D gene. V lost 10 bases and J lost 5, with 12 bases in between. The CDR3 is 12 residues long. From germline, CDR1 is SGHDN and CDR2 FVKESK. CDR3 sequence (DNA): TGTGCCATAGAGGGTGTTCATCAGCCCCAGCATTTT. Its protein is CAIEGVHQPQHF.

V gene TRBV28 combines with J gene TRBJ1-4, with TRBD1 as a possible D gene (6 bases). Germline values: CDR1 MDHEN, CDR2 SYDVKM. The V and J ends lost 8 bases and 6 bases respectively, with 16 bases between them. The CDR3 loop spans 14 amino acids. This chain's CDR3 is CASGSQGKDEKLFF. As DNA, the CDR3 is TGTGCCAGCGGCTCGCAGGGGAAGGATGAAAAACTGTTTTTT.

This chain connects TRBV9 to TRBJ2-7, with D perhaps matching TRBD1 or TRBD2 (5 bases each). Germline V gene sequence: CDR1 SGDLS, CDR2 YYNGEE. The CDR3 is 15 residues long. V shed 0 bases and J shed 2 bases, with 12 bases lying between them. CDR3 DNA: TGTGCCAGCAGCGTAGGACTGGGACCTACCTACGAGCAGTACTTC. This sequence encodes CASSVGLGPTYEQYF.

The chain carries TRBV29-1 and TRBJ2-7, with D tentatively TRBD1 (6 bases). The CDR3 length is 17 residues. Germline V gives CDR1 SQVTM, CDR2 ANQGSEA. V shed 3 bases and J shed 0 bases, with 21 bases lying between them. DNA of the CDR3: TGCAGCGTTGAGATAGGGGACATCGGGATGAGCTCCTACGAGCAGTACTTC. Its protein product is CSVEIGDIGMSSYEQYF.

This clone was observed a few times. The chain carries TRBV15 and TRBJ2-5; a weak D match, TRBD1 (6 bases). V was pared by 3 bases and J by 4 bases, with 12 bases between. Germline V gene lookup returns CDR1 LNHNV and CDR2 YYDKDF (reference sequence). There are 14 residues in the CDR3. The CDR3 loop is CATSRRTAGETQYF. CDR3 nucleotides: TGTGCCACCAGCAGGAGGACAGCAGGAGAGACCCAGTACTTC.

This chain joins TRBV14 and TRBJ2-3, with TRBD1 as a possible D gene (5 bases). Germline-derived CDR1 and CDR2 are SGHDN and FVKESK. The CDR3 loop spans 16 amino acids. V lost 1 base to trimming and J lost 0 bases, with 11 bases between them. CDR3 in DNA: TGTGCCAGCAGCCAAGCTAGGACACGAAGCACAGATACGCAGTATTTT. Amino acids: CASSQARTRSTDTQYF.

The chain recombines TRBV19 with TRBJ2-2, with D maybe TRBD1 (6 bases). With 6 bases removed from V and 3 bases from J, the gap between germline ends came to 11 bases. CDR1 LNHDA and CDR2 SQIVND come from the germline V gene (reference sequence). The CDR3 is 14 residues long. DNA of the CDR3: TGTGCCAGTAGCGGGACACCTCACACCGGGGAGCTGTTTTTT. Amino acids: CASSGTPHTGELFF.